This T cell receptor beta chain was identified in a study of regulatory T cells in long-lasting Graves disease. Study outcomes and limitations: Persistent Graves' disease cases displayed lower TCR diversity than newly diagnosed ones.

In this sample, this clonotype turned up a few times. Its antigen remains unknown. Indicated time point: newly diagnosed GD, antithyroid drugs for less than 3 months. The TCR library was prepared using RNA isolated from PBMCs. Combining iRepertoire HTBI primers with Arm-PCR of CDR3 regions, the authors built TCR beta libraries. One entry per CDR3 protein results from TCRdb running MiXCR on the multiplex PCR reads. This sample carries 360,000 or so distinct CDR3 sequences, under 20% of them seen once, and the ten largest clones take 20% to 25%. Looked up from germline, CDR1 is SEHNR and CDR2 is FQNEAQ (reference sequence). Trimming removed 5 bases at V and 8 bases at J, with 12 bases between. The CDR3 contains 12 residues. These same records also appear under a second study, on T cells in Graves' hyperthyroidism and ophthalmopathy.

The V gene is TRBV7-9, the J gene TRBJ1-2, with D possibly matching TRBD1 (6 bases). The material sequenced was peripheral blood mononuclear cells (PBMCs), taken at new diagnosis, from a patient treated with antithyroid drugs. This TCR was recovered from a young woman with Graves disease. CDR3 sequence (DNA): TGTGCCAGCAGCCGGGGGGGCGGAGGCTACACCTTC. This translates into CASSRGGGGYTF.